This is a list of T cell receptor beta chains from one sample in a study of blood T cell repertoires in COVID-19. Clones were sequenced by immunoSEQ multiplex PCR, and TCRdb holds only the in-frame ones, with some missing. The sample holds 140,000 or so clones, around 86% seen once. Sequences were obtained from peripheral blood. Every receptor here comes from a human donor in a cohort sampled during active COVID-19. Both conserved end residues are part of each CDR3. Each record gives: J gene, V gene, D gene, clone size, CDR3 length, CDR3 protein, CDR3 DNA. D genes are given only for firm matches. Expanded clones are given a class, and other clones once, few, many or no size at all.

J gene: TRBJ2-1; V gene: TRBV28; D gene: -; clone size: -; CDR3 length: 14; CDR3 protein: CASSLPGLGEEQFF; CDR3 DNA: TGTGCCAGCAGTTTACCGGGACTGGGTGAGGAGCAGTTCTTC
J gene: TRBJ1-2; V gene: TRBV5-4; D gene: TRBD1; clone size: -; CDR3 length: 14; CDR3 protein: CASSGDRAMYGYTF; CDR3 DNA: TGTGCCAGCAGCGGGGACAGGGCCATGTATGGCTACACCTTC
J gene: TRBJ2-7; V gene: TRBV5-1; D gene: TRBD1; clone size: -; CDR3 length: 14; CDR3 protein: CASSLQGISYEQYF; CDR3 DNA: TGCGCCAGCAGCTTACAGGGGATCTCCTACGAGCAGTACTTC
J gene: TRBJ2-5; V gene: TRBV5-1; D gene: -; clone size: -; CDR3 length: 13; CDR3 protein: CASSPHRSETQYF; CDR3 DNA: TGCGCCAGCAGCCCCCACAGGTCGGAGACCCAGTACTTC
J gene: TRBJ2-5; V gene: TRBV3-1/TRBV3-2; D gene: -; clone size: -; CDR3 length: 15; CDR3 protein: CASSPNPGGRETQYF; CDR3 DNA: TGTGCCAGCAGCCCTAATCCCGGGGGTAGAGAGACCCAGTACTTC
J gene: TRBJ1-2; V gene: TRBV7-6; D gene: TRBD1; clone size: few; CDR3 length: 19; CDR3 protein: CASSLTKLGTGPHFYGYTF; CDR3 DNA: TGTGCCAGCAGCTTGACCAAACTAGGGACAGGGCCCCATTTCTATGGCTACACCTTC
J gene: TRBJ2-3; V gene: TRBV14; D gene: TRBD2; clone size: -; CDR3 length: 17; CDR3 protein: CASSQVKGLAGVGTQYF; CDR3 DNA: TGTGCCAGCAGCCAAGTGAAAGGACTAGCGGGAGTAGGTACGCAGTATTTT
J gene: TRBJ2-5; V gene: TRBV29-1; D gene: -; clone size: -; CDR3 length: 11; CDR3 protein: CSVGRDQTQYF; CDR3 DNA: TGCAGCGTTGGCAGGGATCAGACCCAGTACTTC
J gene: TRBJ1-5; V gene: TRBV7-8; D gene: -; clone size: -; CDR3 length: 14; CDR3 protein: CASSLGRVNQPQHF; CDR3 DNA: TGTGCCAGCAGCTTAGGGAGGGTAAATCAGCCCCAGCATTTT
J gene: TRBJ1-3; V gene: TRBV7-8; D gene: -; clone size: -; CDR3 length: 16; CDR3 protein: CASSLSRTATGNTIYF; CDR3 DNA: TGTGCCAGCAGCTTAAGTAGGACAGCTACTGGAAACACCATATATTTT
J gene: TRBJ2-7; V gene: TRBV4-1; D gene: -; clone size: -; CDR3 length: 12; CDR3 protein: CASSQIGGEQYF; CDR3 DNA: TGCGCCAGCAGCCAAATAGGCGGGGAGCAGTACTTC
J gene: TRBJ2-5; V gene: TRBV6-5; D gene: -; clone size: -; CDR3 length: 14; CDR3 protein: CASSRDSQKETQYF; CDR3 DNA: TGTGCCAGCAGCCGCGACTCCCAGAAGGAGACCCAGTACTTC
J gene: TRBJ2-5; V gene: TRBV7-6; D gene: TRBD1; clone size: -; CDR3 length: 15; CDR3 protein: CASSPWAGGVETQYF; CDR3 DNA: TGTGCCAGCAGCCCGTGGGCAGGGGGCGTGGAGACCCAGTACTTC
J gene: TRBJ2-3; V gene: TRBV9; D gene: TRBD2; clone size: -; CDR3 length: 16; CDR3 protein: CASSAGTSGNYGTQYF; CDR3 DNA: TGTGCCAGCAGCGCCGGGACTAGCGGGAATTACGGTACGCAGTATTTT
J gene: TRBJ1-3; V gene: TRBV12-2; D gene: -; clone size: -; CDR3 length: 16; CDR3 protein: CASRSRPPSSGNTIYF; CDR3 DNA: TGTGCAAGTCGCTCTAGGCCCCCAAGCTCTGGAAACACCATATATTTT
J gene: TRBJ2-3; V gene: TRBV18; D gene: TRBD2; clone size: -; CDR3 length: 19; CDR3 protein: CASSAGAGTSGGATDTQYF; CDR3 DNA: TGTGCCAGCTCGGCGGGAGCCGGGACTAGCGGGGGGGCCACAGATACGCAGTATTTT
J gene: TRBJ2-2; V gene: TRBV27; D gene: TRBD1; clone size: -; CDR3 length: 18; CDR3 protein: CASSLTEGQGGNTGELFF; CDR3 DNA: TGTGCCAGCAGTTTAACCGAAGGACAGGGAGGGAACACCGGGGAGCTGTTTTTT
J gene: TRBJ2-7; V gene: TRBV4-1; D gene: TRBD2; clone size: -; CDR3 length: 15; CDR3 protein: CASSQEVRGVYEQYF; CDR3 DNA: TGCGCCAGCAGCCAAGAGGTGCGGGGGGTCTACGAGCAGTACTTC
J gene: TRBJ2-3; V gene: TRBV6-2/TRBV6-3; D gene: TRBD2; clone size: -; CDR3 length: 16; CDR3 protein: CASSYSTSGSADTQYF; CDR3 DNA: TGTGCCAGCAGTTACTCTACTAGCGGGAGTGCAGATACGCAGTATTTT
J gene: TRBJ2-2; V gene: TRBV6-4; D gene: -; clone size: -; CDR3 length: 13; CDR3 protein: CASSRENTGELFF; CDR3 DNA: TGTGCCAGCAGTCGCGAGAACACCGGGGAGCTGTTTTTT
J gene: TRBJ2-7; V gene: TRBV2; D gene: -; clone size: -; CDR3 length: 13; CDR3 protein: CASVRDWAYEQYF; CDR3 DNA: TGTGCCAGCGTCCGGGACTGGGCCTACGAGCAGTACTTC
J gene: TRBJ2-3; V gene: TRBV28; D gene: TRBD2; clone size: -; CDR3 length: 15; CDR3 protein: CASSRLAGLTDTQYF; CDR3 DNA: TGTGCCAGCAGCCGACTAGCGGGCCTCACAGATACGCAGTATTTT
J gene: TRBJ2-3; V gene: TRBV5-1; D gene: TRBD1; clone size: -; CDR3 length: 16; CDR3 protein: CASSFDRGRSTDTQYF; CDR3 DNA: TGCGCCAGCAGCTTTGACAGGGGGCGAAGCACAGATACGCAGTATTTT
J gene: TRBJ1-4; V gene: TRBV2; D gene: -; clone size: -; CDR3 length: 13; CDR3 protein: CASIPGGNEKLFF; CDR3 DNA: TGTGCCAGCATTCCGGGGGGGAATGAAAAACTGTTTTTT
J gene: TRBJ1-5; V gene: TRBV19; D gene: TRBD1; clone size: once; CDR3 length: 13; CDR3 protein: CASSGGQNQPQHF; CDR3 DNA: TGTGCCAGTAGTGGGGGACAGAATCAGCCCCAGCATTTT
J gene: TRBJ2-7; V gene: TRBV11-2; D gene: TRBD2; clone size: -; CDR3 length: 19; CDR3 protein: CASSSRREGALKNSYEQYF; CDR3 DNA: TGTGCCAGCAGCTCCCGGCGGGAGGGCGCCCTTAAAAACTCCTACGAGCAGTACTTC
J gene: TRBJ2-1; V gene: TRBV15; D gene: TRBD2; clone size: -; CDR3 length: 16; CDR3 protein: CATSPRAGALYNEQFF; CDR3 DNA: TGTGCCACCAGCCCCCGAGCGGGAGCCCTCTACAATGAGCAGTTCTTC
J gene: TRBJ2-7; V gene: TRBV11-2; D gene: TRBD1; clone size: once; CDR3 length: 16; CDR3 protein: CASSSVTGAFFYEQYF; CDR3 DNA: TGTGCCAGCAGCTCGGTAACAGGGGCTTTTTTCTACGAGCAGTACTTC
J gene: TRBJ1-5; V gene: TRBV7-9; D gene: -; clone size: -; CDR3 length: 17; CDR3 protein: CASSSGGRGPLNQPQHF; CDR3 DNA: TGTGCCAGCAGCTCGGGGGGGAGGGGCCCTCTCAATCAGCCCCAGCATTTT
J gene: TRBJ1-1; V gene: TRBV9; D gene: TRBD1; clone size: -; CDR3 length: 16; CDR3 protein: CASSSTGQGRGTEAFF; CDR3 DNA: TGTGCCAGCAGCTCCACGGGACAGGGGAGAGGGACTGAAGCTTTCTTT
J gene: TRBJ2-1; V gene: TRBV4-2; D gene: TRBD2; clone size: -; CDR3 length: 16; CDR3 protein: CASSPLAGGGLNEQFF; CDR3 DNA: TGTGCCAGCAGCCCCTTAGCGGGAGGGGGTTTGAATGAGCAGTTCTTC
J gene: TRBJ1-4; V gene: TRBV19; D gene: -; clone size: -; CDR3 length: 15; CDR3 protein: CASSIGGWRNEKLFF; CDR3 DNA: TGTGCCAGTAGTATAGGGGGCTGGCGGAATGAAAAACTGTTTTTT
J gene: TRBJ2-7; V gene: TRBV19; D gene: -; clone size: -; CDR3 length: 15; CDR3 protein: CASSTRAGTAYEQYF; CDR3 DNA: TGTGCCAGTAGTACAAGGGCCGGGACTGCCTACGAGCAGTACTTC
J gene: TRBJ2-7; V gene: TRBV5-1; D gene: TRBD2; clone size: few; CDR3 length: 15; CDR3 protein: CASSLEASGRGEQYF; CDR3 DNA: TGCGCCAGCAGCTTGGAGGCTAGCGGGAGGGGGGAGCAGTACTTC
J gene: TRBJ2-5; V gene: TRBV5-1; D gene: -; clone size: -; CDR3 length: 14; CDR3 protein: CASSLAPGLETQYF; CDR3 DNA: TGCGCCAGCAGCTTGGCGCCAGGGTTGGAGACCCAGTACTTC
J gene: TRBJ1-1; V gene: TRBV28; D gene: TRBD1; clone size: -; CDR3 length: 14; CDR3 protein: CASKTDRGPGEAFF; CDR3 DNA: TGTGCCAGCAAGACGGACAGGGGGCCGGGAGAAGCTTTCTTT
J gene: TRBJ2-5; V gene: TRBV11-2; D gene: TRBD1; clone size: -; CDR3 length: 14; CDR3 protein: CASSQDRGQETQYF; CDR3 DNA: TGTGCCAGCAGCCAGGACAGGGGACAAGAGACCCAGTACTTC
J gene: TRBJ2-5; V gene: TRBV7-9; D gene: -; clone size: -; CDR3 length: 17; CDR3 protein: CASSLAPRGGNWKTQYF; CDR3 DNA: TGTGCCAGCAGCTTAGCCCCGAGGGGGGGCAATTGGAAGACCCAGTACTTC
J gene: TRBJ2-2; V gene: TRBV7-3; D gene: TRBD1; clone size: few; CDR3 length: 15; CDR3 protein: CASSPGQGRTGELFF; CDR3 DNA: TGTGCCAGCAGCCCCGGACAGGGAAGAACCGGGGAGCTGTTTTTT
J gene: TRBJ1-4; V gene: TRBV28; D gene: -; clone size: -; CDR3 length: 16; CDR3 protein: CASSLSGTSTNEKLFF; CDR3 DNA: TGTGCCAGCAGTTTATCCGGGACATCAACTAATGAAAAACTGTTTTTT
J gene: TRBJ1-1; V gene: TRBV27; D gene: -; clone size: -; CDR3 length: 12; CDR3 protein: CASSLVGAEAFF; CDR3 DNA: TGTGCCAGCAGTTTAGTAGGGGCTGAAGCTTTCTTT
J gene: TRBJ2-3; V gene: TRBV9; D gene: TRBD2; clone size: -; CDR3 length: 16; CDR3 protein: CASSFLGGRGTDTQYF; CDR3 DNA: TGTGCCAGCAGCTTCTTGGGGGGGAGGGGCACAGATACGCAGTATTTT
J gene: TRBJ2-1; V gene: TRBV5-1; D gene: -; clone size: -; CDR3 length: 12; CDR3 protein: CASSRPYNEQFF; CDR3 DNA: TGCGCCAGTTCTAGACCGTACAATGAGCAGTTCTTC
J gene: TRBJ2-1; V gene: TRBV28; D gene: -; clone size: -; CDR3 length: 19; CDR3 protein: CASSLFGRVGGGSYNEQFF; CDR3 DNA: TGTGCCAGCAGTTTATTCGGTCGTGTAGGGGGAGGGTCCTACAATGAGCAGTTCTTC
J gene: TRBJ2-1; V gene: TRBV2; D gene: TRBD1; clone size: -; CDR3 length: 13; CDR3 protein: CASSGTANYEQFF; CDR3 DNA: TGTGCCAGCAGCGGGACAGCTAACTATGAGCAGTTCTTC
J gene: TRBJ1-4; V gene: TRBV27; D gene: -; clone size: -; CDR3 length: 14; CDR3 protein: CASSLGRGYEKLFF; CDR3 DNA: TGTGCCAGCAGTTTAGGGAGAGGTTATGAAAAACTGTTTTTT
J gene: TRBJ2-7; V gene: TRBV7-8; D gene: TRBD2; clone size: -; CDR3 length: 14; CDR3 protein: CASSLTTSAYEQYF; CDR3 DNA: TGTGCCAGCAGCTTGACGACTAGCGCGTACGAGCAGTACTTC
J gene: TRBJ2-3; V gene: TRBV19; D gene: TRBD2; clone size: -; CDR3 length: 14; CDR3 protein: CASSTTSGADTQYF; CDR3 DNA: TGTGCCAGTAGTACGACTAGCGGGGCCGATACGCAGTATTTT
J gene: TRBJ1-1; V gene: TRBV10-3; D gene: TRBD1; clone size: once; CDR3 length: 15; CDR3 protein: CAISESAGGRSEAFF; CDR3 DNA: TGTGCCATCAGTGAGTCGGCAGGGGGAAGGTCTGAAGCTTTCTTT
J gene: TRBJ1-3; V gene: TRBV5-1; D gene: TRBD1; clone size: -; CDR3 length: 16; CDR3 protein: CASSQTGGSDGNTIYF; CDR3 DNA: TGCGCCAGCAGCCAGACAGGGGGCTCCGATGGAAACACCATATATTTT
J gene: TRBJ1-2; V gene: TRBV27; D gene: -; clone size: -; CDR3 length: 13; CDR3 protein: CASRPGLLAGYTF; CDR3 DNA: TGTGCCAGCAGGCCTGGCCTTCTGGCTGGCTACACCTTC
J gene: TRBJ2-1; V gene: TRBV27; D gene: TRBD1; clone size: -; CDR3 length: 15; CDR3 protein: CASRTRDRAYNEQFF; CDR3 DNA: TGTGCCAGCAGAACCCGGGACAGGGCTTACAATGAGCAGTTCTTC
J gene: TRBJ1-6; V gene: TRBV13; D gene: TRBD1; clone size: -; CDR3 length: 17; CDR3 protein: CASSLRGTDLYNSPLHF; CDR3 DNA: TGTGCCAGCAGCTTACGGGGGACAGACCTCTATAATTCACCCCTCCACTTT
J gene: TRBJ2-6; V gene: TRBV5-6; D gene: -; clone size: many; CDR3 length: 15; CDR3 protein: CASSPGTSGANVLTF; CDR3 DNA: TGTGCCAGCAGCCCGGGGACTTCTGGGGCCAACGTCCTGACTTTC
J gene: TRBJ2-7; V gene: TRBV6-6; D gene: TRBD2; clone size: -; CDR3 length: 15; CDR3 protein: CASSDGLALSYEQYF; CDR3 DNA: TGTGCCAGCAGTGACGGACTAGCGCTCTCCTACGAGCAGTACTTC